A single sample is the source of the 23 T cell receptor beta chains below, sequenced in a study of blood T cell repertoires in COVID-19. TCRdb's table, derived via immunoSEQ multiplex PCR, lists solely in-frame clones and lacks some. The repertoire holds approximately 110,000 clones, with 70% to 85% as singletons. The source material was peripheral blood. These receptors all come from a woman of 80 years or more with active or convalescent COVID-19.

The genes are TRBV4-1 and TRBJ1-3; 9 bases line up with TRBD1. V gave up 4 bases and J gave up 2 bases; unmatched junction bases: 3. Per the germline V gene, CDR1 is MGHRA and CDR2 is YSYEKL. The CDR3 has 15 amino acids. The DNA of the CDR3 is TGCGCCAGCAGCCCCGGGACAGGGCCTGGAAACACCATATATTTT. The encoded protein is CASSPGTGPGNTIYF.

The chain carries TRBV28 and TRBJ2-7; 7 bases map to TRBD2. The CDR3 covers 14 residues. V was clipped by 10 bases and J by 0 bases; unmatched bases: 9. Germline values: CDR1 MDHEN, CDR2 SYDVKM. For the CDR3, the DNA is TGTGCCACCCGAGCGGGACCGCCCTCCTACGAGCAGTACTTC. Encoded protein: CATRAGPPSYEQYF.

The chain couples TRBV6-2 or TRBV6-3 to TRBJ1-5; no firm D call. Germline CDR1 reads MNHEY; CDR2 reads SVGEGT. Trimming took off 2 bases at V and 5 bases at J, with 4 bases between the two ends. The CDR3 is made up of 12 amino acids. CDR3 nucleotides: TGTGCCAGCAGTTACAGCGATCAGCCCCAGCATTTT. This translates into CASSYSDQPQHF.

This clone was seen once. This rearrangement joins TRBV7-2 to TRBJ2-5; tentatively, D is TRBD1 (6 bases). Trimming cost V 3 bases and J 3 bases, with 11 bases left between them. Germline assignment: CDR1 SGHTA and CDR2 FQGNSA. The CDR3 length is 14 residues. The CDR3 spells CASSFSRTEETQYF. DNA of the CDR3: TGTGCCAGCAGCTTTTCCCGGACAGAAGAGACCCAGTACTTC.

The V call is TRBV18, the J call TRBJ2-1, with TRBD2 matching 11 bases. This CDR3 is 19 amino acids long. V gave up 4 bases and J gave up 0 bases; unmatched junction bases: 11. Germline V gives CDR1 KGHSH, CDR2 LQKENI. CDR3 bases: TGTGCCAGCTCACGACCGGGACTAGCGGACCGAAGCTCCTACAATGAGCAGTTCTTC. Protein: CASSRPGLADRSSYNEQFF. Full variable domain (rest looked up from reference TRBV18 and TRBJ2-1): NAGVMQNPRHLVRRRGQEARLRCSPMKGHSHVYWYRQLPEEGLKFMVYLQKENIIDESGMPKERFSAEFPKEGPSILRIQQVVRGDSAAYFCASSRPGLADRSSYNEQFFGPGTRLTVL.

The chain carries TRBV30 and TRBJ1-2; weak D call: TRBD1 (5 bases). Trimming left V 5 bases short and J 7 bases short, with 14 bases between. Per the germline V gene, CDR1 is GTSNPN and CDR2 is SVGIG (reference sequence). This CDR3 comprises 12 residues. The CDR3 DNA is TGTGCCTGGGGATCAGGGTCCCGTGGCTACACCTTC. It yields the protein CAWGSGSRGYTF.

The rearrangement links TRBV27 to TRBJ1-6, with 9 bases aligning to TRBD1. The CDR3 sequence is 15 residues long. In germline, CDR1 is MNHEY, CDR2 SMNVEV (reference sequence). J was trimmed by 6 bases and V by 2 bases; bases with no gene match: 2. CDR3 nucleotide sequence: TGTGCCAGCAGTTTACAGGGACAGGGTAATTCACCCCTCCACTTT. Translated, it gives CASSLQGQGNSPLHF.

This chain uses TRBV7-2 with TRBJ2-6, with D perhaps matching TRBD1 (5 bases). This CDR3 spans 15 amino acids. CDR1 and CDR2 from the germline V gene are SGHTA and FQGNSA. Trimming cost V 4 bases and J 2 bases, with 9 bases left between them. The CDR3 DNA follows: TGTGCCAGCAGCTCCTCCAGGGCTGGGGCCAACGTCCTGACTTTC. As protein: CASSSSRAGANVLTF.

The CDR3 nucleotides read TGTGCCAGCACCGACACGGACAGGGGCAATGGCTACACCTTC. It yields the protein CASTDTDRGNGYTF. The chain combines TRBV21-1 with TRBJ1-2; TRBD1 is the table's D call and was not checked against the DNA. TRBV21-1 represents a pseudogene. CDR3 length equals 14 residues.

V gene TRBV2 combines with J gene TRBJ2-5; 7 bases are shared with TRBD2. CDR1 is SNHLY, CDR2 FYNNEI, per germline. The CDR3 covers 16 residues. Germline trimming cut 7 bases from V and 2 bases from J; bases unmatched to any gene: 13. The CDR3 nucleotides are TGTGCCAGCACGTGGGGGTCTCCGGGGGGACAAGAGACCCAGTACTTC. Protein sequence: CASTWGSPGGQETQYF.

V and J are TRBV19 and TRBJ2-5; TRBD2 agrees at 9 bases. The CDR3 extends over 13 amino acids. Germline V gene sequence: CDR1 LNHDA, CDR2 SQIVND (reference sequence). The V gene end was trimmed by 5 bases and the J gene end by 3 bases; junction bases not matched to a gene: 1. The CDR3 protein is CASSASGKETQYF. CDR3 in DNA: TGTGCCAGTAGTGCTAGCGGGAAAGAGACCCAGTACTTC.

The J gene is TRBJ1-3, the V gene TRBV28; perhaps TRBD1 as D (6 bases). The V gene's germline CDR1 is MDHEN and CDR2 SYDVKM. The CDR3 totals 15 residues. The V end was cut by 11 bases, the J end by 3 bases, with 20 bases between. The CDR3, as DNA: TGTGCCTCAGCAAATATGGGGGCGCTTGGAAACACCATATATTTT. Amino acids: CASANMGALGNTIYF.

This clone was observed a few times. The J gene is TRBJ2-3, the V gene TRBV11-2; tentative D call: TRBD2 (5 bases). Germline values: CDR1 SGHAT, CDR2 FQNNGV. V was clipped by 1 base and J by 5 bases, with 7 bases between them. CDR3 length: 13 amino acids. The CDR3 here is CASSLGGRDTQYF. CDR3 DNA sequence: TGTGCCAGCAGCTTAGGAGGGAGAGATACGCAGTATTTT.

The chain combines TRBV27 with TRBJ2-7; 10 bases are a match to TRBD2. CDR1 MNHEY and CDR2 SMNVEV come from the germline V gene (reference sequence). J lost 4 bases, V lost 4 bases, and 4 bases had no gene match. The CDR3 loop spans 14 amino acids. The CDR3 DNA reads as TGTGCCAGCAGTTCCGTACTAGCGGGATACGAGCAGTACTTC. Translation: CASSSVLAGYEQYF.

The V and J genes are TRBV4-2 and TRBJ1-1, with 8 bases aligning to TRBD1. Germline V gene sequence: CDR1 LGHNA, CDR2 YNFKEQ. Trimming cost V 3 bases and J 6 bases; bases outside gene matches: 18. This CDR3 is built from 18 residues. This chain's CDR3 is CASSQTGPVTGVGAEAFF. The CDR3, as DNA: TGTGCCAGCAGCCAGACCGGCCCGGTGACAGGGGTAGGTGCTGAAGCTTTCTTT.

The table lists this clone with a few counts. This chain connects TRBV28 to TRBJ1-1, with TRBD1 identical over 7 bases. CDR3 length equals 12 residues. V shed 7 bases, J shed 8 bases, and the junction held 7 bases outside the gene matches. Per the germline V gene, CDR1 is MDHEN and CDR2 is SYDVKM. The CDR3 loop is CASTLGQAEAFF. CDR3 DNA: TGTGCCAGCACCCTCGGACAGGCAGAAGCTTTCTTT.

The chain carries TRBV10-3 and TRBJ2-2; 11 bases align to TRBD2. Germline assignment: CDR1 ENHRY and CDR2 SYGVKD. The CDR3 is 16 amino acids. J lost 2 bases, V lost 4 bases, and 3 bases had no gene match. CDR3 bases: TGTGCCATCAGTGTGGGGACTAGCGGTAACACCGGGGAGCTGTTTTTT. It is translated as CAISVGTSGNTGELFF.

The table lists this clone with a few counts. The V and J genes are TRBV19 and TRBJ2-1, with TRBD2 identical over 10 bases. V shed 8 bases, J shed 5 bases, and the junction held 6 bases outside the gene matches. This CDR3 is built from 14 residues. Looked up from germline, CDR1 is LNHDA and CDR2 is SQIVND (reference sequence). The CDR3 loop reads CASAGTSADNEQFF. DNA of the CDR3: TGTGCCAGTGCCGGGACTAGCGCAGACAATGAGCAGTTCTTC.

This clone was observed a handful of times. The DNA for the CDR3 is TGTGCCAGCAGCTTGACAGGATCCCCCCTCCACTTT. Residues: CASSLTGSPLHF. V and J are TRBV7-9 and TRBJ1-6; D might be TRBD1 (6 bases). The V gene lost 3 bases and the J gene lost 13 bases, with 10 bases spanning the gap. From germline, CDR1 is SEHNR and CDR2 FQNEAQ (reference sequence). There are 12 residues in the CDR3. The full variable domain, with the rest looked up from reference TRBV7-9 and TRBJ1-6, is DTGVSQNPRHKITKRGQNVTFRCDPISEHNRLYWYRQTLGQGPEFLTYFQNEAQLEKSRLLSDRFSAERPKGSFSTLEIQRTEQGDSAMYLCASSLTGSPLHFGNGTRLTVT.

The chain combines TRBV2 with TRBJ2-3; 13 bases are shared with TRBD2. V trimming: 11 bases; J trimming: 4 bases; junction bases outside the gene matches: 6. The CDR3 spans 14 residues. The germline CDR1 and CDR2 sequences are SNHLY and FYNNEI. The CDR3 loop reads CAGGLAGAPDTQYF. CDR3 sequence (DNA): TGTGCCGGCGGACTAGCGGGAGCCCCAGATACGCAGTATTTT.

The gene calls are TRBV20-1 and TRBJ1-3; D gene uncertain. Trimming took off 3 bases at V and 4 bases at J, with 4 bases between the two ends. Looked up from germline, CDR1 is DFQATT and CDR2 is SNEGSKA (reference sequence). This CDR3 comprises 11 residues. The chain's CDR3 is CSARSGNTIYF. The CDR3 DNA reads as TGCAGTGCTAGGTCGGGAAACACCATATATTTT.

The genes are TRBV7-9 and TRBJ2-7, with D uncertain. The V and J ends lost 0 bases and 5 bases respectively, with 5 bases between them. The CDR3 spans 12 residues. The germline CDR1 and CDR2 sequences are SEHNR and FQNEAQ (reference sequence). CDR3 bases: TGTGCCAGCAGCTTAGCTTCGGACGAGCAGTACTTC. Protein: CASSLASDEQYF.

The rearrangement links TRBV6-5 to TRBJ2-7, with 7 bases matching TRBD2. The ends lost 6 bases at V and 1 base at J; junction bases unmatched: 9. The CDR3 is 15 residues long. Germline CDR1 reads MNHEY; CDR2 reads SVGAGI. DNA of the CDR3: TGTGCCAGCAGGGCCATGGGAGGGCCGTCCTACGAGCAGTACTTC. Translated, it gives CASRAMGGPSYEQYF.